This is a list of T cell receptor beta chains from one sample in a study of T cell responses to AZD1222 COVID-19 vaccine. Assay used: immunoSEQ multiplex PCR; TCRdb lists only in-frame clones, some missing. The sample lists about 97,000 clones, around nine tenths occurring once. Here the sequenced sample was peripheral blood, taken on day 0 of AZD1222 vaccination. Receptor source: an adult in good health. Each CDR3 is given with its conserved first and last residue. A D gene is named only where the DNA matches it firmly. Some rows mark clone size as missing; the rest say once, few, many or name a class of expanded clone.

TRBV2,TRBJ2-3,few,-,CASSELGVDTQYF,TGTGCCAGCAGTGAACTGGGTGTGGATACGCAGTATTTT
TRBV19,TRBJ1-1,-,-,CASSIARDGTEAFF,TGTGCCAGTAGTATAGCCCGGGACGGCACTGAAGCTTTCTTT
TRBV2,TRBJ2-2,-,-,CASSGDTQRDTGELFF,TGTGCCAGCAGTGGGGACACCCAAAGGGACACCGGGGAGCTGTTTTTT
TRBV21-1,TRBJ2-7,-,-,CASSPRDRGIYEQYF,TGTGCCAGCAGCCCCCGGGACAGAGGGATTTACGAGCAGTACTTC
TRBV15,TRBJ2-7,-,-,CATSTPDIFYEQYF,TGTGCCACCAGCACCCCGGACATTTTCTACGAGCAGTACTTC
TRBV29-1,TRBJ2-6,-,-,CSAWTVTIGANVLTF,TGCAGCGCGTGGACGGTCACCATTGGGGCCAACGTCCTGACTTTC
TRBV15,TRBJ1-2,-,-,CATSRDNMEGGGYTF,TGTGCCACCAGCAGAGATAATATGGAGGGTGGGGGCTACACCTTC
TRBV10-2,TRBJ2-3,-,TRBD2,CASSRDTASGGGTQYF,TGCGCCAGCAGCCGGGACACCGCCTCCGGCGGGGGGACGCAGTATTTT
TRBV6-1,TRBJ1-2,once,-,CASSDRLNYGYTF,TGTGCCAGCAGTGACAGGTTAAACTATGGCTACACCTTC
TRBV6-6,TRBJ1-2,-,-,CASSPGGGGNYGYTF,TGTGCCAGCTCCCCCGGCGGAGGGGGGAACTATGGCTACACCTTC
TRBV9,TRBJ2-7,-,-,CASSVVPGSEQYF,TGTGCCAGCAGCGTAGTGCCGGGGTCGGAGCAGTACTTC
TRBV4-3,TRBJ2-3,-,TRBD2,CASSQEYAGDTDTQYF,TGCGCCAGCAGCCAAGAATACGCGGGGGACACAGATACGCAGTATTTT
TRBV11-2,TRBJ2-7,-,-,CASSLMPGKSYEQYF,TGTGCCAGCAGCTTAATGCCAGGGAAATCCTACGAGCAGTACTTC
TRBV6-5,TRBJ1-2,-,-,CASSSSTGWDGYTF,TGTGCCAGCAGTTCATCTACAGGATGGGATGGCTACACCTTC
TRBV7-2,TRBJ2-1,-,-,CASSLTETLRGEQFF,TGTGCCAGCAGCTTGACAGAGACCCTACGGGGTGAGCAGTTCTTC
TRBV7-9,TRBJ2-1,-,-,CASSATGTATYNEQFF,TGTGCCAGCAGCGCAACCGGGACCGCTACTTACAATGAGCAGTTCTTC
TRBV2,TRBJ1-5,few,TRBD1,CASSGQGYSNQPQHF,TGTGCCAGCAGTGGACAGGGCTATAGCAATCAGCCCCAGCATTTT
TRBV30,TRBJ1-6,-,-,CAWSSGPITPASSYNSPLHF,TGTGCCTGGAGTTCAGGGCCGATAACGCCGGCGAGCTCCTATAATTCACCCCTCCACTTT
TRBV19,TRBJ1-5,-,-,CASSIDGTGNQPQHF,TGTGCCAGTAGTATTGATGGTACAGGCAATCAGCCCCAGCATTTT
TRBV11-3,TRBJ2-5,-,-,CASSPPGGETQYF,TGTGCCAGCAGCCCACCCGGCGGGGAGACCCAGTACTTC
TRBV19,TRBJ2-5,-,TRBD2,CASSAQDPTSGGAWETQYF,TGTGCCAGTAGTGCCCAAGACCCGACTAGCGGGGGGGCCTGGGAGACCCAGTACTTC
TRBV7-8,TRBJ1-2,-,-,CATRTGQGYTF,TGTGCCACCCGCACAGGGCAGGGCTACACCTTC
TRBV14,TRBJ2-1,few,-,CASSPGGTAQFF,TGTGCCAGCAGCCCAGGGGGGACAGCGCAGTTCTTC
TRBV20-1,TRBJ1-6,-,-,CSASFSSFTLHF,TGCAGTGCTAGTTTCTCTTCCTTCACCCTCCACTTT
TRBV19,TRBJ1-1,-,TRBD1,CASSPLTPAGGSRTEAFF,TGTGCCAGTAGTCCCCTAACTCCGGCAGGGGGCTCCCGCACTGAAGCTTTCTTT
TRBV7-9,TRBJ2-1,-,-,CASSSSEHRNEQFF,TGTGCCAGCAGCTCTTCCGAACACCGCAATGAGCAGTTCTTC
TRBV19,TRBJ1-4,-,-,CASSWEAGTTNEKLFF,TGTGCCAGTAGTTGGGAGGCCGGAACAACTAATGAAAAACTGTTTTTT
TRBV2,TRBJ1-1,-,-,CASIGEMNTEAFF,TGTGCCAGCATTGGGGAGATGAACACTGAAGCTTTCTTT
TRBV2,TRBJ2-3,-,-,CASSNSRGRAGDTQYF,TGTGCCAGCAGTAATTCACGGGGGCGGGCGGGAGATACGCAGTATTTT
TRBV18,TRBJ1-5,-,TRBD1,CASSDLTGGQPQHF,TGTGCCAGCTCAGACCTGACAGGGGGTCAGCCCCAGCATTTT
TRBV18,TRBJ1-2,-,-,CASSPRVGAELRDYGYTF,TGTGCCAGCTCCCCTCGGGTCGGGGCCGAACTCAGGGACTATGGCTACACCTTC
TRBV3-1/TRBV3-2,TRBJ1-1,-,-,CASSQDTENEAFF,TGTGCCAGCAGCCAAGATACAGAGAATGAAGCTTTCTTT
TRBV11-3,TRBJ2-1,-,-,CASSSILTESSYNEQFF,TGTGCCAGCAGCTCCATCCTGACTGAAAGCTCCTACAATGAGCAGTTCTTC
TRBV29-1,TRBJ2-7,-,-,CSVEDEAGNEQYF,TGCAGCGTTGAAGATGAGGCGGGCAACGAGCAGTACTTC
TRBV7-8,TRBJ2-6,-,-,CATDMGLGANVLTF,TGTGCCACTGACATGGGGCTTGGGGCCAACGTCCTGACTTTC
TRBV9,TRBJ2-2,-,-,CASSVDLGGTTGELFF,TGTGCCAGCAGCGTAGATCTCGGGGGCACCACCGGGGAGCTGTTTTTT
TRBV11-3,TRBJ2-6,-,TRBD1,CASSFPRGGGRPSGANVLTF,TGTGCCAGCAGCTTTCCGAGAGGGGGCGGTCGCCCCTCTGGGGCCAACGTCCTGACTTTC
TRBV5-5,TRBJ1-2,-,TRBD1,CASSRLQGWEGYTF,TGTGCCAGCAGCCGTTTACAGGGGTGGGAAGGCTACACCTTC
TRBV28,TRBJ1-2,-,TRBD1,CASSWTETGSYGYTF,TGTGCCAGCAGTTGGACCGAGACAGGGAGCTATGGCTACACCTTC
TRBV19,TRBJ1-5,-,TRBD1,CASSDREVAF,TGTGCCAGTAGTGACAGGGAGGTGGCTTTT
TRBV7-8,TRBJ1-3,-,-,CASIKEGSSGNTIYF,TGTGCCAGCATTAAAGAGGGGTCCTCTGGAAACACCATATATTTT
TRBV10-3,TRBJ2-7,-,TRBD1,CAISEGGQGEFYEQYF,TGTGCCATCAGTGAGGGGGGACAGGGGGAATTCTACGAGCAGTACTTC